This entry concerns a single TCR beta chain. Antigen unknown. CDR3 length: 16 amino acids. Trimming removed 0 bases at V and 2 bases at J, with 13 bases between. This sample was included in a study of T cell responses to AZD1222 COVID-19 vaccine. Study-wide points: Repertoire samples came only from after the peak T cell response. Rises in breadth and depth of Spike-specific TCRs came after two AZD1222 doses. Donors were mostly white British, more females; clonal diversity possibly underestimated.

This table comes from immunoSEQ multiplex PCR, and its TCRdb copy is limited to in-frame clones, with some not included. The top ten clones hold approximately 5.4% of a sample with approximately 150,000 clones, roughly 86% of them seen once. The sequence derives from an adult who received the MenACWY meningococcal vaccine as a control. The starting material was peripheral blood, obtained 28 days after the second dose of the MenACWY control vaccine. The chain joins TRBV23-1 to TRBJ2-5, with a tentative D call TRBD1 (5 bases). TRBV23-1 qualifies as an ORF whose function is uncertain. Here the CDR3 DNA reads TGCGCCAGCAGTCAATCGGTCCGGACACCTCAAGAGACCCAGTACTTC. As protein: CASSQSVRTPQETQYF.